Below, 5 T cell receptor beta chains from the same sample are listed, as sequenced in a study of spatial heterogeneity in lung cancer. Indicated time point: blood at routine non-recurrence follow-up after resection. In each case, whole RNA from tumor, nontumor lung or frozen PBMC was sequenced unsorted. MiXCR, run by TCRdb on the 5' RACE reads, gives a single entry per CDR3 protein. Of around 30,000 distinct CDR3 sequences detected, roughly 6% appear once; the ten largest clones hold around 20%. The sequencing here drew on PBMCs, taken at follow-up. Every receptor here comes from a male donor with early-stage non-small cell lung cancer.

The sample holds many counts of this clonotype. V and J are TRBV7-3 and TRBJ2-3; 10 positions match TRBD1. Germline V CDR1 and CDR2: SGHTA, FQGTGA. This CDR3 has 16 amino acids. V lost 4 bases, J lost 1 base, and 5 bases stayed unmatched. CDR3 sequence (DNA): TGTGCCAGCAGCTCGGGGACAGGGGTTGGCACAGATACGCAGTATTTT. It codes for CASSSGTGVGTDTQYF.

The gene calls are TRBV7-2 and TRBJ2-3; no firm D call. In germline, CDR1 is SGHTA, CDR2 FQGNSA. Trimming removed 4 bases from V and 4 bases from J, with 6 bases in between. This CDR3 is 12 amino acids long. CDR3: CASSYRADTQYF. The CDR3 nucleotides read TGTGCCAGCAGCTACCGGGCAGATACGCAGTATTTT.

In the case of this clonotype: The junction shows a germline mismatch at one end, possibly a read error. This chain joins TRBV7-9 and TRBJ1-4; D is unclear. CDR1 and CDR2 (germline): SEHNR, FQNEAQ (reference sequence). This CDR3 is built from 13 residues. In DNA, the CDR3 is TGTGCCAGCAGCCCGCCAACTAATGAAAATCTGTTTTTT. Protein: CASSPPTNENLFF.

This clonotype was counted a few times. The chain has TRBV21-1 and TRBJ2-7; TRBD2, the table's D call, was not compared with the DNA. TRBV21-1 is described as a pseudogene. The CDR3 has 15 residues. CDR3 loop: CASSPGPEALYEQYV. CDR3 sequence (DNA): TGTGCCAGCAGCCCAGGGCCGGAGGCCCTTTACGAGCAGTACGTC.

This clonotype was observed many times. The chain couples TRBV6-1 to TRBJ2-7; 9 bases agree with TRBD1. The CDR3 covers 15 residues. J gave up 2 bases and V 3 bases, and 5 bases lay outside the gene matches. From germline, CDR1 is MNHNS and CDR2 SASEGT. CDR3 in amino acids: CASSEITGGPYEQYV. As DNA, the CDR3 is TGTGCCAGCAGTGAGATCACAGGGGGCCCCTACGAGCAGTACGTC.